These 27 T cell receptor beta chains came from one sample sequenced in a study of T cell changes during pregnancy in multiple sclerosis. Sequencing was performed with immunoSEQ multiplex PCR; in TCRdb, only in-frame clones are kept and a portion is missing. This repertoire shows some 37,000 clones, over 75% found once; its top ten account for 1.2%. Source: CD4+ T cells from peripheral blood mononuclear cells, taken before pregnancy. Receptors were obtained from a female donor with multiple sclerosis, enrolled in a pregnancy study.

The chain couples TRBV7-9 to TRBJ1-3; D possibly corresponds to TRBD1 (5 bases). CDR3 length equals 15 residues. Between the trimmed V and J ends, which lost 2 bases and 3 bases, there was a span of 11 bases. CDR1 and CDR2 from the germline V gene are SEHNR and FQNEAQ (reference sequence). The CDR3 reads CASSLQQGGGNTIYF. The CDR3 bases are TGTGCCAGCAGCTTACAGCAGGGAGGTGGAAACACCATATATTTT.

This chain connects TRBV5-1 to TRBJ2-3; 10 bases align to TRBD2. CDR1 and CDR2 (germline): SGHRS, YFSETQ. The CDR3 consists of 14 residues. The trim removed 5 bases at V and 4 bases at J, leaving 4 bases unmatched. CDR3 DNA: TGCGCCAGCAGGCTAGCGGGAGCGGCAGATACGCAGTATTTT. Its protein is CASRLAGAADTQYF.

This clone was seen more than once but under ten times. The chain couples TRBV10-1 to TRBJ2-5; tentative D call: TRBD2 (6 bases). Trimming removed 5 bases from V and 5 bases from J, with 18 bases in between. The CDR3 totals 15 residues. Per the germline V gene, CDR1 is WNHNN and CDR2 is SYGVQD (reference sequence). The CDR3 bases are TGCGCCAGCAGTCGGGACTCCGGCGGTTTGGAGACCCAGTACTTC. Residues: CASSRDSGGLETQYF.

The chain couples TRBV9 to TRBJ2-7, with 10 bases aligning to TRBD2. V shed 0 bases and J 4 bases; nucleotides not matched to a gene: 7. The germline gives CDR1 SGDLS, CDR2 YYNGEE. The CDR3 loop spans 16 amino acids. This CDR3 is CASSVGTSGDGYEQYF. DNA of the CDR3: TGTGCCAGCAGCGTAGGGACTAGCGGTGATGGGTACGAGCAGTACTTC.

The chain is built from TRBV7-3 and TRBJ2-7; 7 positions match TRBD2. The V gene end was trimmed by 1 base and the J gene end by 1 base; junction bases not matched to a gene: 7. This CDR3 region has 16 residues. CDR1 is SGHTA, CDR2 FQGTGA, per germline. The CDR3, as DNA: TGTGCCAGCAGCTTAATAGGCGGGAGTCGTTCCTACGAGCAGTACTTC. Its translation is CASSLIGGSRSYEQYF. Drawing the rest from reference TRBV7-3 and TRBJ2-7, the complete variable domain is GAGVSQTPSNKVTEKGKYVELRCDPISGHTALYWYRQSLGQGPEFLIYFQGTGAADDSGLPNDRFFAVRPEGSVSTLKIQRTERGDSAVYLCASSLIGGSRSYEQYFGPGTRLTVT.

The rearrangement joins TRBV18 to TRBJ2-7, with 10 bases that match TRBD2. Germline V gives CDR1 KGHSH, CDR2 LQKENI. V lost 3 bases and J lost 3; bases outside the gene matches: 5. CDR3 size: 15 residues. The DNA of the CDR3 is TGTGCCAGCTCACCCGGGCTAGCGGGAGTCTACGAGCAGTACTTC. It is translated as CASSPGLAGVYEQYF.

V and J are TRBV19 and TRBJ2-1; maybe TRBD1 (6 bases). Germline V gene sequence: CDR1 LNHDA, CDR2 SQIVND (reference sequence). Trimming removed 2 bases at V and 6 bases at J, with 17 bases between. The CDR3 runs 16 residues. In DNA form, the CDR3 reads TGTGCCAGTAGTATATTAGGGGACAAGGCCGCCAATGAGCAGTTCTTC. Its protein product is CASSILGDKAANEQFF.

This chain uses TRBV30 with TRBJ2-1; D not certain. The CDR3 runs 13 residues. V lost 3 bases and J 9 bases, leaving 15 bases between the germline ends. The germline V gene encodes CDR1 GTSNPN and CDR2 SVGIG (reference sequence). CDR3 sequence (DNA): TGTGCCTGGAGAGGCGGTTCGGTTCGTGAGCAGTTCTTC. Protein sequence: CAWRGGSVREQFF. Supplemented by reference TRBV30 and TRBJ2-1, the full variable domain reads SQTIHQWPATLVQPVGSPLSLECTVEGTSNPNLYWYRQAAGRGLQLLFYSVGIGQISSEVPQNLSASRPQDRQFILSSKKLLLSDSGFYLCAWRGGSVREQFFGPGTRLTVL.

V usage is TRBV10-3 and J usage is TRBJ2-1; D is possibly TRBD1 (7 bases). Trimming left V 7 bases short and J 4 bases short, with 14 bases between. The CDR3 sequence is 14 residues long. Germline CDR1 reads ENHRY; CDR2 reads SYGVKD. The CDR3, as DNA: TGTGCCATCACCGCAGGGGGGCAATACAATGAGCAGTTCTTC. This codes for CAITAGGQYNEQFF.

The chain recombines TRBV5-1 with TRBJ1-3, with D possibly being TRBD1 (6 bases). The CDR3 extends over 16 amino acids. Trimming removed 4 bases from V and 0 bases from J, with 14 bases in between. Germline-derived CDR1 and CDR2 are SGHRS and YFSETQ. The CDR3 nucleotides are TGCGCCAGCAGCAACACTCAGGGGAGCTCTGGAAACACCATATATTTT. This translates into CASSNTQGSSGNTIYF. Complete variable domain (other parts from reference TRBV5-1 and TRBJ1-3): KAGVTQTPRYLIKTRGQQVTLSCSPISGHRSVSWYQQTPGQGLQFLFEYFSETQRNKGNFPGRFSGRQFSNSRSEMNVSTLELGDSALYLCASSNTQGSSGNTIYFGEGSWLTVV.

V and J are TRBV28 and TRBJ1-1, with 7 bases fitting TRBD1. The CDR3 consists of 16 residues. Unmatched junction bases numbered 13, after V lost 7 bases and J lost 2 bases. Germline CDR1 is MDHEN and CDR2 is SYDVKM. The CDR3 DNA reads as TGTGCCAGCAAGTTCGGGGCCGGGACAGCCAACACTGAAGCTTTCTTT. This sequence encodes CASKFGAGTANTEAFF. The full variable domain, completed using reference TRBV28 and TRBJ1-1, is DVKVTQSSRYLVKRTGEKVFLECVQDMDHENMFWYRQDPGLGLRLIYFSYDVKMKEKGDIPEGYSVSREKKERFSLILESASTNQTSMYLCASKFGAGTANTEAFFGQGTRLTVV.

This rearrangement joins TRBV25-1 to TRBJ2-7, with D perhaps matching TRBD1 (5 bases). The CDR3 is 12 amino acids. The V and J ends lost 4 bases and 1 base respectively, with 5 bases between them. From germline, CDR1 is MGHDK and CDR2 SYGVNS. This CDR3 reads CASSAGSYEQYF. The CDR3, as DNA: TGTGCCAGCAGTGCAGGGTCCTACGAGCAGTACTTC.

The chain joins TRBV7-9 to TRBJ2-1, with D possibly being TRBD2 (6 bases). This CDR3 region has 14 residues. Trimming cost V 2 bases and J 9 bases, with 14 bases left between them. Germline V gene sequence: CDR1 SEHNR, CDR2 FQNEAQ (reference sequence). The CDR3 DNA reads as TGTGCCAGCAGCTTATTTCCGGGAGTGGTTGAGCAGTTCTTC. Translation: CASSLFPGVVEQFF.

The chain has TRBV25-1 and TRBJ2-5, with D possibly being TRBD1 (5 bases). Germline V lookup: CDR1 MGHDK, CDR2 SYGVNS. CDR3 length equals 11 residues. V dropped 5 bases and J dropped 5 bases, with 6 bases sitting between them. CDR3 nucleotides: TGTGCCAGCAGTCCAGGGGAGACCCAGTACTTC. Translated, it gives CASSPGETQYF.

With respect to this clone: The sample holds other DNA sequences that translate to the same CDR3. The chain has TRBV18 and TRBJ1-5; a weak D match, TRBD1 (6 bases). This CDR3 has 14 amino acids. Germline CDR1 and CDR2: KGHSH and LQKENI. The germline V and J ends were trimmed by 3 bases and 2 bases, with 8 bases remaining between them. CDR3 sequence (DNA): TGTGCCAGCTCACCGTCAGGGGGCAATCAGCCCCAGCATTTT. Residues: CASSPSGGNQPQHF.

This chain uses TRBV7-2 with TRBJ2-1, with 10 nucleotides matching TRBD2. Losses at the gene ends were 1 base for V and 4 bases for J; bases not matched to a gene: 1. The CDR3 extends over 15 amino acids. From germline, CDR1 is SGHTA and CDR2 FQGNSA. In DNA, the CDR3 is TGTGCCAGCAGCTTAGAAGCGGGAGGGTACAATGAGCAGTTCTTC. Translating it yields CASSLEAGGYNEQFF. The whole variable domain, filled in from reference TRBV7-2 and TRBJ2-1, reads GAGVSQSPSNKVTEKGKDVELRCDPISGHTALYWYRQSLGQGLEFLIYFQGNSAPDKSGLPSDRFSAERTGGSVSTLTIQRTQQEDSAVYLCASSLEAGGYNEQFFGPGTRLTVL.

CDR3 protein: CASRESTEAFF. DNA of the CDR3: TGTGCCAGCAGGGAGAGCACTGAAGCTTTCTTT. The rearrangement joins TRBV28 to TRBJ1-1; unclear D gene. Germline CDR1 MDHEN, CDR2 SYDVKM. Trimming cost V 6 bases and J 4 bases, with 6 bases left between them. This CDR3 has 11 residues.

This sequence joins TRBV18 and TRBJ1-4; TRBD1 matches at 7 bases. Germline loops: CDR1 KGHSH, CDR2 LQKENI. Trimming at V came to 5 bases and at J to 8 bases, leaving 11 bases not matched to a gene. The CDR3 has 15 residues. The CDR3 region is CASSTMWDSREKLFF. CDR3 sequence (DNA): TGTGCCAGCTCAACAATGTGGGACAGTAGAGAAAAACTGTTTTTT.

The chain has TRBV5-5 and TRBJ1-2; maybe TRBD1 (6 bases). Trimming took 2 bases from V and 3 from J, leaving 8 bases between them. Germline-derived CDR1 and CDR2 are SGHKS and YYEKEE (reference sequence). CDR3 length equals 13 residues. In DNA form, the CDR3 reads TGTGCCAGCAGCTTACAGGGTTACTATGGCTACACCTTC. This translates into CASSLQGYYGYTF.

The rearrangement uses TRBV29-1 and TRBJ2-3; D unresolved. V lost 3 bases to trimming and J lost 4 bases, with 8 bases between them. The CDR3 contains 12 residues. CDR1 is SQVTM and CDR2 is ANQGSEA in the germline V gene. The CDR3 loop is CSVDWRPDTQYF. Written as DNA, the CDR3 is TGCAGCGTTGACTGGAGACCAGATACGCAGTATTTT.

The J gene is TRBJ2-2, the V gene TRBV7-2; D is undetermined. In germline, CDR1 is SGHTA, CDR2 FQGNSA. V was trimmed by 3 bases and J by 4 bases, leaving 3 bases between them. The length of the CDR3 is 12 residues. The CDR3 DNA reads as TGTGCCAGCAGCTTCAGCACCGGGGAGCTGTTTTTT. Protein product: CASSFSTGELFF. Looking up the rest from reference TRBV7-2 and TRBJ2-2 gives the full variable domain: GAGVSQSPSNKVTEKGKDVELRCDPISGHTALYWYRQSLGQGLEFLIYFQGNSAPDKSGLPSDRFSAERTGGSVSTLTIQRTQQEDSAVYLCASSFSTGELFFGEGSRLTVL.

The chain is built from TRBV30 and TRBJ1-6, with 8 bases fitting TRBD1. The CDR3 consists of 13 residues. Trimming took 3 bases from V and 9 from J; bases not matched to a gene: 4. In germline, CDR1 is GTSNPN, CDR2 SVGIG (reference sequence). CDR3 in DNA: TGTGCCTGGAGGAGACAGGGGACTTCACCCCTCCACTTT. As protein: CAWRRQGTSPLHF.

The chain links TRBV28 to TRBJ2-7; 9 bases align to TRBD2. This CDR3 has 16 amino acids. J was trimmed by 0 bases and V by 6 bases; bases with no gene match: 9. Looked up from germline, CDR1 is MDHEN and CDR2 is SYDVKM. CDR3 loop: CASSSPIAGASYEQYF. CDR3 sequence (DNA): TGTGCCAGCAGCTCGCCCATAGCGGGAGCCTCCTACGAGCAGTACTTC. Drawing the rest from reference TRBV28 and TRBJ2-7, the complete variable domain is DVKVTQSSRYLVKRTGEKVFLECVQDMDHENMFWYRQDPGLGLRLIYFSYDVKMKEKGDIPEGYSVSREKKERFSLILESASTNQTSMYLCASSSPIAGASYEQYFGPGTRLTVT.

The gene calls are TRBV21-1 and TRBJ2-5; the listed D gene, TRBD1, was not tested against the DNA. TRBV21-1 is labeled a pseudogene. The CDR3 is 16 residues long. The CDR3 bases are TGTGCCAGCAGCAATTTCGACTTAGGGGTGGTAGAGACCCAGTACTTC. This gives the protein CASSNFDLGVVETQYF.

J is TRBJ2-2 and V is TRBV5-1; D remains unclear. Germline CDR1 is SGHRS and CDR2 is YFSETQ. The CDR3 runs to 15 residues. V lost 3 bases to trimming and J lost 2 bases, with 11 bases between them. CDR3 amino acids: CASSSQRPNTGELFF. The DNA of the CDR3 is TGCGCCAGCAGCTCACAGAGACCTAACACCGGGGAGCTGTTTTTT.

The rearrangement joins TRBV5-1 to TRBJ2-7; the match to TRBD2 covers 14 bases. Germline trimming cut 7 bases from V and 12 bases from J; bases unmatched to any gene: 12. CDR1 is SGHRS and CDR2 is YFSETQ in the germline V gene. This CDR3 comprises 14 residues. This CDR3 is CASFPRLAGGFRYF. The CDR3 nucleotides read TGCGCCAGCTTTCCGAGACTAGCGGGAGGGTTCCGGTACTTC.

This chain connects TRBV5-4 to TRBJ1-1; no clear D gene. V was clipped by 2 bases and J by 0 bases, with 8 bases between them. CDR3 length: 14 amino acids. CDR1 is SGHNT, CDR2 YYREEE, per germline (reference sequence). The CDR3 coding sequence is TGTGCCAGCAGCTTTCAACAGCTGAACACTGAAGCTTTCTTT. Its translation is CASSFQQLNTEAFF.